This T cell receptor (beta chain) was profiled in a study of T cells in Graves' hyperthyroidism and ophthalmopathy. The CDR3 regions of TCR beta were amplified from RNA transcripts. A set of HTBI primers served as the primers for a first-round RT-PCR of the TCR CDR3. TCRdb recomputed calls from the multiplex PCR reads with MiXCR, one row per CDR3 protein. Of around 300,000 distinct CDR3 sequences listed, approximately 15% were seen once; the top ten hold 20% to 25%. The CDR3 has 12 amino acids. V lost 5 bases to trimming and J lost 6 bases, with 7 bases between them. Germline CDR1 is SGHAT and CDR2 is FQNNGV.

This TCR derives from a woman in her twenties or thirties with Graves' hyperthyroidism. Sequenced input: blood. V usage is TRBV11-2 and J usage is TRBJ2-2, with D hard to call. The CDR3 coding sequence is TGTGCCAGCAGCCGCGAAGCCGGGGAGCTGTTTTTT. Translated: CASSREAGELFF.